These T cell receptor beta chains were read from a single sample in a study of T cells in Graves' hyperthyroidism and ophthalmopathy. A single record per CDR3 protein comes from TCRdb applying MiXCR to the multiplex PCR reads. This sample has about 360,000 distinct CDR3 sequences, with 13% found just once. Sample: blood. The receptors come from a young woman with Graves' hyperthyroidism. CDR3s include the opening cysteine and the closing phenylalanine or tryptophan. A D gene is named only where the DNA matches it firmly. Size values are once, few and many counts, or a class for expanded clones, and some rows have none.

>many|TRBJ2-1|-|TRBV10-3
CAISESGTVSYNEQFF
>many|TRBJ1-4|TRBD1|TRBV20-1
CSAREAQGGLNEKLFF
>many|TRBJ2-5|TRBD2|TRBV20-1
CSARPRLAGLETQYF
>many|TRBJ1-6|TRBD1|TRBV10-3
CAIRPEGTANSPLHF
>many|TRBJ2-4|TRBD1|TRBV5-1
CASSFQGDIQYF
>many|TRBJ2-5|TRBD1|TRBV28
CASHDRDGETQYF
>many|TRBJ1-1|-|TRBV11-2
CASSLVLMNTEAFF
>few|TRBJ2-4|-|TRBV7-9
CASSSDQMVKNIQYF
>many|TRBJ2-1|TRBD2|TRBV20-1
CSCPQAGGYNEQFF
>many|TRBJ1-6|-|TRBV5-1
CASREEWVEYNSPLHF
>many|TRBJ1-2|-|TRBV2
CASSEDGPYGYTF
>many|TRBJ2-5|-|TRBV4-3
CASSQEAGSWETQYF
>many|TRBJ1-5|-|TRBV12-3/TRBV12-4
CASSSARPLTSGGSNQPQHF
>many|TRBJ1-1|-|TRBV2
CASMVGRQNTEAFF
>few|TRBJ2-1|-|TRBV7-3
CASSRNPSRADEQFF
>many|TRBJ1-3|TRBD1|TRBV28
CASSSFWGGQLSSGNTIYF
>many|TRBJ1-3|-|TRBV15
CATSRSTSGSGNTIYF
>-|TRBJ2-1|-|TRBV12-3/TRBV12-4
CASSLPGLQGNEQFF
>many|TRBJ2-3|TRBD1|TRBV28
CASSPRTGFTDTQYF
>few|TRBJ2-4|TRBD1|TRBV27
CASSVGQGAAKNIQYF
>many|TRBJ2-1|-|TRBV28
CASSYGGLRDNEQFF
>-|TRBJ2-1|TRBD2|TRBV29-1
CSVFGTSASHEQFF
>few|TRBJ1-2|-|TRBV20-1
CSATARDAGIRGYTF
>many|TRBJ2-7|-|TRBV5-1
CASSLNRDSAYEQYF
>-|TRBJ2-1|-|TRBV3-1
CASSQADTYNEQFF
>-|TRBJ2-5|TRBD2|TRBV9
CASGGLAAQETQYF
>many|TRBJ2-7|-|TRBV5-1
CASSSWTRTTYEQYF
>-|TRBJ1-6|-|TRBV20-1
CSASRVSSPLHF
>many|TRBJ2-7|TRBD2|TRBV6-5
CASSYSKLTSGFAYEQYF
>many|TRBJ2-7|-|TRBV5-6
CASIKTGSYEQYF
>many|TRBJ2-5|TRBD1|TRBV2
CASRGQGAGETQYF
>many|TRBJ1-1|-|TRBV11-2
CASSLSSDTEAFF
>-|TRBJ2-5|-|TRBV5-4
CASSLGQLGETQYF
>-|TRBJ2-7|TRBD2|TRBV11-1
CASSFGVAGGLASYEQYF
>many|TRBJ2-1|-|TRBV11-1
CASSLGPSVGRGFF
>-|TRBJ1-4|-|TRBV7-9
CASSLESNEKLFF
>many|TRBJ2-3|-|TRBV27
CASTWGWTDVMGTQYF
>-|TRBJ2-2|-|TRBV15
CATSLELNTGELFF
>many|TRBJ2-1|-|TRBV11-1
CASSLNSDEQFF
>many|TRBJ1-1|-|TRBV7-6
CASSTMGGLGTEAFF
>many|TRBJ2-5|-|TRBV20-1
CSAGGTSSQETQYF
>many|TRBJ2-3|TRBD2|TRBV5-1
CAGALGGITDTQYF
>-|TRBJ2-1|-|TRBV20-1
CSASPGFSYNEQFF
>many|TRBJ2-5|-|TRBV10-1
CASSESLGAGETQYF
>many|TRBJ2-1|TRBD1|TRBV6-4
CASSDSTGGNEQFF
>-|TRBJ1-5|-|TRBV4-1
CASSLGAGGDQPQHF
>few|TRBJ1-1|-|TRBV6-1
CATMAPQYFAFF
>-|TRBJ2-1|TRBD2|TRBV6-1
CASSELAGGQNEQFF
>many|TRBJ1-2|TRBD1|TRBV24-1
CATSDMDRRYGYTF
>many|TRBJ1-5|-|TRBV15
CATSGGTNQPQHF
>few|TRBJ1-1|-|TRBV5-8
CASSLAEWGDTEAFF
>many|TRBJ2-1|TRBD2|TRBV3-1
CASSRGTSGGGNEQFF
>large|TRBJ1-3|-|TRBV28
CASSLDVGGNTIYF